This TCR beta chain was captured by sequencing in a study of T cell responses to AZD1222 COVID-19 vaccine. Data came from immunoSEQ multiplex PCR; TCRdb stores just in-frame clones and leaves some out. The sample records under 200,000 clones, roughly 92% being singletons. The CDR3 has 14 residues. Germline CDR1 is KGHSH and CDR2 is LQKENI. With 2 bases clipped from V and 10 bases from J, the junction kept 7 bases outside the gene matches. This TCR was sampled from an adult in good health. Material: peripheral blood, obtained on day 0 of AZD1222 vaccination. This rearrangement joins TRBV18 to TRBJ1-5, with TRBD1 matching over 8 bases. The chain's CDR3 is CASSPDRGPSPQHF. The CDR3 DNA reads TGTGCCAGCTCACCAGACAGGGGCCCGTCACCCCAGCATTTT.